The 14 T cell receptor beta chains below all came from one sample that was sequenced in a study of cytomegalovirus exposure and HLA in healthy donors. The table came from immunoSEQ multiplex PCR; TCRdb's copy has only in-frame clones and leaves some out. The sample includes 100,000 to 150,000 clones, 90% to 95% seen only once; the top ten take roughly 1.2%. Sample: PBMCs. The receptors stem from a woman younger than 30 in good health and CMV-seronegative.

The gene calls are TRBV7-2 and TRBJ2-7; 10 bases match TRBD2. The CDR3 covers 15 residues. V shed 5 bases, J shed 3 bases, and the junction held 7 bases outside the gene matches. Looked up from germline, CDR1 is SGHTA and CDR2 is FQGNSA. CDR3 residues: CASSRGLADLYEQYF. The CDR3, as DNA: TGTGCCAGCAGCCGCGGACTAGCGGACCTCTACGAGCAGTACTTC.

The CDR3 sequence: CSVEDRGSHYGYTF. The CDR3 nucleotides read TGCAGCGTGGAGGACAGGGGGAGTCACTATGGCTACACCTTC. This chain uses TRBV29-1 with TRBJ1-2; 10 nucleotides line up with TRBD1. Germline CDR1 and CDR2: SQVTM and ANQGSEA. After removal of 6 bases from V and 3 bases from J, the junction contained 7 bases not matched to a gene. This CDR3 region has 14 residues.

This chain links TRBV18 with TRBJ2-5; the D is unclear. This CDR3 is built from 13 residues. V was shortened by 1 base and J by 4 bases, with 7 bases between the two germline ends. Germline-derived CDR1 and CDR2 are KGHSH and LQKENI. CDR3 amino acids: CASSPRPRETQYF. In DNA form, the CDR3 reads TGTGCCAGCTCACCACGTCCTCGAGAGACCCAGTACTTC.

The CDR3 DNA is TGTGCCAGCAGCGTAGGAGGCTACTCGAACACAGATACGCAGTATTTT. Its protein product is CASSVGGYSNTDTQYF. The V call is TRBV9, the J call TRBJ2-3; D is unclear. Trimming took off 0 bases at V and 2 bases at J, with 13 bases between the two ends. In germline, CDR1 is SGDLS, CDR2 YYNGEE. The CDR3 spans 16 residues. Based on the CDR3 plus reference TRBV9 and TRBJ2-3, the full variable domain is DSGVTQTPKHLITATGQRVTLRCSPRSGDLSVYWYQQSLDQGLQFLIQYYNGEERAKGNILERFSAQQFPDLHSELNLSSLELGDSALYFCASSVGGYSNTDTQYFGPGTRLTVL.

In its sample, this clone was seen once. The chain is built from TRBV6-1 and TRBJ2-5; 8 positions match TRBD2. Trimming cost V 2 bases and J 2 bases; bases outside gene matches: 4. The CDR3 contains 15 residues. Germline lookup yields CDR1 MNHNS and CDR2 SASEGT. The CDR3 sequence: CASSENSGGQETQYF. CDR3 DNA sequence: TGTGCCAGCAGTGAAAACTCGGGGGGGCAAGAGACCCAGTACTTC.

This sequence joins TRBV28 and TRBJ1-5; 8 nucleotides agree with TRBD1. The CDR3 has 17 residues. Germline V lookup: CDR1 MDHEN, CDR2 SYDVKM. The V and J ends lost 5 bases and 5 bases, in that order; junction bases with no gene match: 14. This chain's CDR3 is CASSPGGAEGLYQPQHF. Written as DNA, the CDR3 is TGTGCCAGCAGTCCAGGGGGCGCAGAAGGACTGTATCAGCCCCAGCATTTT.

CDR3 bases: TGTGCCAGTAGTGCAGACAGGGCGCCCTACAATGAGCAGTTCTTC. Translating it yields CASSADRAPYNEQFF. This chain uses TRBV19 with TRBJ2-1; 7 bases are a match to TRBD1. Germline V gene sequence: CDR1 LNHDA, CDR2 SQIVND (reference sequence). The CDR3 has 15 amino acids. V shed 5 bases, J shed 2 bases, and the junction held 6 bases outside the gene matches.

The chain recombines TRBV6-1 with TRBJ2-1; 9 bases line up with TRBD1. V lost 5 bases, J lost 10 bases, and 6 bases stayed unmatched. CDR3 size: 13 residues. The V gene's germline CDR1 is MNHNS and CDR2 SASEGT. CDR3 region: CASSRDREREQFF. The CDR3 DNA follows: TGTGCCAGCAGTAGGGACAGGGAGAGGGAGCAGTTCTTC.

J is TRBJ2-7 and V is TRBV10-3; 7 bases fit TRBD1. Germline trimming cut 4 bases from V and 5 bases from J; bases unmatched to any gene: 11. This CDR3 is 15 amino acids long. The germline CDR1 and CDR2 sequences are ENHRY and SYGVKD. In DNA form, the CDR3 reads TGTGCCATCAGTGGACTCACAGGGGTAGAGCACGAGCAGTACTTC. The encoded protein is CAISGLTGVEHEQYF.

This sequence joins TRBV5-4 and TRBJ2-3, with 8 bases aligning to TRBD2. The CDR3 runs 15 residues. Germline loops: CDR1 SGHNT, CDR2 YYREEE (reference sequence). V was clipped by 4 bases and J by 4 bases; unmatched bases: 8. Here the CDR3 reads CASSLWTSRADTQYF. In nucleotides, the CDR3 is TGTGCCAGCAGCCTGTGGACTAGCAGAGCAGATACGCAGTATTTT.

The chain is built from TRBV29-1 and TRBJ2-7; D gene ambiguous. Germline V gene lookup returns CDR1 SQVTM and CDR2 ANQGSEA. CDR3 length equals 13 residues. Trimming shortened V by 6 bases and J by 6 bases, and 18 bases separated the two germline ends. CDR3 in DNA: TGCAGCGTACGACACGGTGTGTCAAGCGAGCAGTACTTC. The encoded protein is CSVRHGVSSEQYF.

This chain links TRBV6-5 with TRBJ1-4; D not certain. Germline V CDR1 and CDR2: MNHEY, SVGAGI. CDR3 size: 13 residues. Trimming shortened V by 6 bases and J by 6 bases, and 11 bases separated the two germline ends. CDR3 sequence (DNA): TGTGCCAGCAGACGCCAAGGAGATGAAAAACTGTTTTTT. Translated: CASRRQGDEKLFF.

The chain employs TRBV30 and TRBJ2-7; no clear D. Trimming took 5 bases from V and 2 from J, leaving 10 bases between them. From germline, CDR1 is GTSNPN and CDR2 SVGIG (reference sequence). This CDR3 is built from 12 residues. CDR3 region: CAWGLLAYEQYF. The CDR3 DNA reads TGTGCCTGGGGGCTTCTTGCCTACGAGCAGTACTTC.

The table lists this clone with a few counts. The CDR3 protein is CASSLWTGTGNTIYF. The CDR3 DNA sequence: TGTGCCAGCAGTTTATGGACAGGGACTGGAAACACCATATATTTT. The gene calls are TRBV28 and TRBJ1-3; the match to TRBD1 covers 7 bases. V was clipped by 0 bases and J by 2 bases; unmatched bases: 1. The CDR3 is 15 amino acids. Germline lookup yields CDR1 MDHEN and CDR2 SYDVKM.